Each of the 11 T cell receptor beta chains below was sequenced from the same sample in a study. MiXCR, applied by TCRdb to the 5' RACE reads, yields one record per CDR3 protein. The data hold just under 65,000 distinct CDR3 sequences, with approximately 23% observed a single time. Sample: memory CD4+ T cells sorted from a lymph node. Subset given: memory CD4+ T cells, CD4+CD45RO+CD25-. Receptor source: a female donor with breast cancer.

This clonotype was observed a handful of times. A read error may produce the germline difference seen at one junction end. The chain uses TRBV7-6 and TRBJ1-5; 10 nucleotides align to TRBD1. There are 16 residues in the CDR3. Germline assignment: CDR1 SGHVS and CDR2 FNYEAQ. CDR3 coding DNA: TGTGCCCGCAGCTTAGGTGGGACAGGGGGCAATCAGCCCCAGCATTTT. Protein sequence: CARSLGGTGGNQPQHF.

This clonotype was observed at least ten times. One junction end does not reproduce the germline sequence, and a read error may be involved. This chain joins TRBV7-7 and TRBJ2-1, with 11 bases lining up with TRBD2. The CDR3 has 14 residues. CDR1 is SSHAT, CDR2 FNYEAQ, per germline (reference sequence). The CDR3 spells CASSLTSGVGEQFF. CDR3 nucleotide sequence: TGTGCTAGCAGCTTGACTAGCGGGGTTGGTGAGCAGTTCTTC.

In the case of this clonotype: One base away lies a much larger clone, so this may be a sequencing read error. This chain connects TRBV7-2 to TRBJ2-7, with D perhaps TRBD2 (6 bases). Trimming removed 8 bases at V and 7 bases at J, with 24 bases between. The CDR3 extends over 15 amino acids. The germline V gene encodes CDR1 SGHTA and CDR2 FQGNSA. The CDR3 DNA sequence: TGTGCCAGCGGCACCACCGGGACTCAGAGAGGAGAGCAGTACTTC. It encodes CASGTTGTQRGEQYF.

This clonotype has just a few counts. This rearrangement joins TRBV7-9 to TRBJ1-2; D remains unclear. Per the germline V gene, CDR1 is SEHNR and CDR2 is FQNEAQ (reference sequence). V was shortened by 1 base and J by 3 bases, with 12 bases between the two germline ends. This CDR3 is built from 15 residues. As DNA, the CDR3 is TGTGCCAGCAGCTTAGGTAGAGGCACCTACTATGGCTACACCTTC. Amino acids: CASSLGRGTYYGYTF.

This clonotype was observed a few times. The rearrangement joins TRBV5-1 to TRBJ1-4; TRBD1 aligns across 7 bases. Losses at the gene ends were 0 bases for V and 5 bases for J; bases not matched to a gene: 1. CDR1 is SGHRS, CDR2 YFSETQ, per germline. The CDR3 totals 14 residues. CDR3 residues: CASSLEGQNEKLFF. DNA of the CDR3: TGCGCCAGCAGCTTGGAGGGACAGAATGAAAAACTGTTTTTT.

This chain's CDR3 is CASSLDIGVYGYTF. CDR3 coding DNA: TGCGCCAGCAGCTTGGATATCGGGGTCTATGGCTACACCTTC. The chain has TRBV5-1 and TRBJ1-2, with D unclear. The CDR3 totals 14 residues. Germline lookup yields CDR1 SGHRS and CDR2 YFSETQ. With 0 bases removed from V and 4 bases from J, the gap between germline ends came to 10 bases.

This clonotype has at least ten counts. V is TRBV7-8 and J is TRBJ1-3; a possible D gene is TRBD1 (5 bases). Germline CDR1 reads SGHVS; CDR2 reads FQNEAQ. V was clipped by 5 bases and J by 2 bases, with 10 bases between them. CDR3 length equals 14 residues. CDR3 in amino acids: CASSLGTAGNTIYF. The CDR3 nucleotides read TGTGCCAGCAGCCTGGGGACGGCTGGAAACACCATATATTTT.

The genes are TRBV18 and TRBJ1-2, with D hard to call. This CDR3 has 14 residues. Germline loops: CDR1 KGHSH, CDR2 LQKENI. V lost 6 bases, J lost 4 bases, and 15 bases lay in between. This CDR3 is CASSPRTEGYGYTF. Here the CDR3 DNA reads TGTGCCAGCTCCCCCCGGACGGAAGGCTATGGCTACACCTTC.

The V call is TRBV20-1, the J call TRBJ1-5; D gene uncertain. V lost 2 bases, J lost 2 bases, and 13 bases lay in between. Germline CDR1 DFQATT, CDR2 SNEGSKA (reference sequence). CDR3 length: 15 residues. CDR3: CSARSGPLRNQPQHF. The DNA for the CDR3 is TGCAGTGCTAGAAGTGGCCCCCTCCGCAATCAGCCCCAGCATTTT.

This chain connects TRBV6-5 to TRBJ1-1, with D unclear. V lost 2 bases and J lost 1, with 14 bases in between. Germline V CDR1 and CDR2: MNHEY, SVGAGI. The CDR3 runs 16 residues. CDR3 region: CASSYTNYYGNTEAFF. CDR3 DNA: TGTGCCAGCAGTTACACAAATTATTACGGGAACACTGAAGCTTTCTTT.

This clonotype was seen repeatedly, ten times or more. No conserved phenylalanine or tryptophan is present at the end of the CDR3, so a read error is the likely explanation. No DNA is shown, since the ends of the CDR3 on it are uncertain; the CDR3 is the one TCRdb lists. V and J are TRBV5-6 and TRBJ2-3; TRBD2 is taken as the D call from the table, unchecked against the DNA. CDR1 SGHDT and CDR2 YYEEEE come from the germline V gene. The CDR3 adds up to 13 amino acids, both ends counted. CDR3 in amino acids: CASSPWGLAPLPR.